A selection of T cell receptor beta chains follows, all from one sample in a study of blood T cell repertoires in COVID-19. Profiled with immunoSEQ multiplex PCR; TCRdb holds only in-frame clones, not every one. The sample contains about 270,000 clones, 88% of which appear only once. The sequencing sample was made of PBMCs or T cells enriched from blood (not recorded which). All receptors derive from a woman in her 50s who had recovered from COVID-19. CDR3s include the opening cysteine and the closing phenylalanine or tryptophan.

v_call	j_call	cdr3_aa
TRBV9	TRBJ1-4	CASSAPTSEKLFF
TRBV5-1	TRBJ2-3	CASSLQRGTDTQYF
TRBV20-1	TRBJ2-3	CSADGGDTQYF
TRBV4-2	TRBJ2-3	CASSQEGQREGGTQYF
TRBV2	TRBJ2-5	CASRDRDSRKETQYF
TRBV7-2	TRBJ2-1	CASSLEGSGHDNEQFF
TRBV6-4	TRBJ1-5	CASSPEGIGQPQHF
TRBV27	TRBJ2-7	CASSTRQGLSYEQYF
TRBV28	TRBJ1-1	CASRDPTGSMNTEAFF
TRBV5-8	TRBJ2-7	CASSLGGVTVTYEQYF
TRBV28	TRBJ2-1	CASSRGGGSYNEQFF
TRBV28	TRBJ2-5	CASSTLSLGRATGTQYF
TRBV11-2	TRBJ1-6	CASSLAQYSPLHF
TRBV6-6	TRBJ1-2	CASSLGQGGGYTF
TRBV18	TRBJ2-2	CASSPPGGLTGELFF
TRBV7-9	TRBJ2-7	CASSYQGAREGEQYF
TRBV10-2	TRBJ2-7	CASSGGGSYEQYF
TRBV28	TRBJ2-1	CASILGVAGVPYNEQFF
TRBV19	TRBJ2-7	CASSWDRGSYEQYF
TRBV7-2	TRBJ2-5	CASSFYGSRETQYF
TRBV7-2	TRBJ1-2	CASSLGQGDYGYTF
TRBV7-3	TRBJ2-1	CASSTSSGNNEQFF
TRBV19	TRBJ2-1	CASSIPPQGNEQFF
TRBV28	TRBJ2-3	CASSLSALAFSTDTQYF
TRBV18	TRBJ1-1	CASSRGQSTEAFF
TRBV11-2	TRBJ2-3	CASSLDHGGVDTQYF
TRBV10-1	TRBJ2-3	CASSDGASGDTQYF
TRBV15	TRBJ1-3	CATSSASGSGNTIYF
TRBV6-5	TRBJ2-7	CATGETGEQYF
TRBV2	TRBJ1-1	CASSRDSYTEAFF
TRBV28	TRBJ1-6	CASSARAGSPLHF
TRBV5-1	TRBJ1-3	CASSLAPGSGNTIYF
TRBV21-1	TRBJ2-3	CASSKVCGRTSTDTQYF
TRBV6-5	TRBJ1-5	CASSQGAVQPQHF
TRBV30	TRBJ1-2	CAWSRDSNGYTF
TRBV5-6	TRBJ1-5	CASSIRTGGFQPQHF
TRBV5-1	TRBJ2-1	CASSLGGTSGIAEQFF
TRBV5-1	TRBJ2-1	CASRTLAGVLDEQFF
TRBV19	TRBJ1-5	CASSTRQGAGGQPQHF
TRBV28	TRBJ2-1	CASSPYYNEQFF
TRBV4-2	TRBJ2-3	CASSHAGTGVVDTQYF
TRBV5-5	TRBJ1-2	CASSSDRGNYGYTF
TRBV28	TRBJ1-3	CASTPQGSGNTIYF
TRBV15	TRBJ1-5	CATSRDDRDSQPQHF
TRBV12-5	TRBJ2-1	CASGLAVAASSYNEQFF
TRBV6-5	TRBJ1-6	CASSYSTGQTSPLHF
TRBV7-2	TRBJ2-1	CASSLAGVNEQFF
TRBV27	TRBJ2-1	CASHEAGGSSYNEQFF
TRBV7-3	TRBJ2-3	CASSLLGGPVTDTQYF
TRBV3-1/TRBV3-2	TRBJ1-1	CASSYHPEGREAFF
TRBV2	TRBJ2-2	CASRPTTNTGELFF
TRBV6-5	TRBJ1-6	CASSYRQGGDSPLHF
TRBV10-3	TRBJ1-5	CAISESGVNQPQHF
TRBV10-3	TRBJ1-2	CAIKNFQGVESSYTF
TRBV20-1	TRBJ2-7	CSTSGRFDRYF